Below are 25 T cell receptor beta chains sequenced from a single sample in a study of blood T cell repertoires in COVID-19. Some clones are missing from TCRdb's copy, which holds only in-frame ones; the method was immunoSEQ multiplex PCR. The data show nearly 95,000 clones, around 87% seen once. Sequences were obtained from peripheral blood. These receptors were collected from a human donor with acute or convalescent COVID-19. The donor label of this sample is uncertain.

This sequence joins TRBV9 and TRBJ2-1, with 7 bases aligning to TRBD2. V lost 0 bases, J lost 9 bases, and 6 bases stayed unmatched. The CDR3 has 14 amino acids. Germline CDR1 and CDR2: SGDLS and YYNGEE. The CDR3 nucleotides read TGTGCCAGCAGCGTAGCGGGGGGTTCTCGTGAGCAGTTCTTC. Its protein is CASSVAGGSREQFF.

This sequence joins TRBV5-4 and TRBJ2-2; 8 bases match TRBD2. This CDR3 comprises 14 residues. V was clipped by 4 bases and J by 5 bases; unmatched bases: 4. Per the germline V gene, CDR1 is SGHNT and CDR2 is YYREEE (reference sequence). CDR3 coding DNA: TGTGCCAGCAGCCCCGGGGGGGTTACCGGGGAGCTGTTTTTT. Protein sequence: CASSPGGVTGELFF.

The rearrangement uses TRBV2 and TRBJ2-1, with TRBD2 matching over 11 bases. CDR3 length equals 15 residues. Trimming at V came to 6 bases and at J to 4 bases, leaving 5 bases not matched to a gene. In germline, CDR1 is SNHLY, CDR2 FYNNEI. The DNA for the CDR3 is TGTGCCAGCAGGGGGGGACTAGCGGCTTACAATGAGCAGTTCTTC. It encodes CASRGGLAAYNEQFF.

There are a few counts of this clone. V usage is TRBV18 and J usage is TRBJ2-7; 12 nucleotides align to TRBD2. V gave up 2 bases and J gave up 5 bases; unmatched junction bases: 4. Germline assignment: CDR1 KGHSH and CDR2 LQKENI. The CDR3 covers 15 residues. In nucleotides, the CDR3 is TGTGCCAGCTCACCAGGACTAGCGGGGAGCAACGAGCAGTACTTC. Amino acids: CASSPGLAGSNEQYF. Complete variable domain (other parts from reference TRBV18 and TRBJ2-7): NAGVMQNPRHLVRRRGQEARLRCSPMKGHSHVYWYRQLPEEGLKFMVYLQKENIIDESGMPKERFSAEFPKEGPSILRIQQVVRGDSAAYFCASSPGLAGSNEQYFGPGTRLTVT.

The chain is built from TRBV7-9 and TRBJ1-6; TRBD1 is a possible D gene (6 bases). CDR1 is SEHNR, CDR2 FQNEAQ, per germline (reference sequence). Deletions cut 6 bases from V and 10 bases from J, with 16 bases between. This CDR3 region has 14 residues. CDR3 DNA sequence: TGTGCCAGCAGTCCCGGGGACAATATCTCACCCCTCCACTTT. Protein product: CASSPGDNISPLHF.

The V call is TRBV7-8, the J call TRBJ1-1; D is possibly TRBD1 (6 bases). This CDR3 comprises 14 residues. Looked up from germline, CDR1 is SGHVS and CDR2 is FQNEAQ. The germline V and J ends were trimmed by 5 bases and 1 base, with 11 bases remaining between them. The CDR3 reads CASSPGHPNTEAFF. The CDR3, as DNA: TGTGCCAGCAGCCCGGGACATCCGAACACTGAAGCTTTCTTT.

The chain carries TRBV4-3 and TRBJ2-1, with 7 bases lining up with TRBD1. The CDR3 is 14 residues long. Trimming cost V 4 bases and J 8 bases; bases outside gene matches: 8. Germline V gives CDR1 LGHNA, CDR2 YSLEER. CDR3 nucleotide sequence: TGCGCCAGCAGCCCCCCTGACAGGGTGGATGAGCAGTTCTTC. Translated: CASSPPDRVDEQFF.

J is TRBJ1-6 and V is TRBV18; TRBD1 is a possible D gene (6 bases). The CDR3 length is 15 residues. V was cut by 6 bases and J by 5 bases, with 14 bases left in between. The V gene's germline CDR1 is KGHSH and CDR2 LQKENI. CDR3 nucleotide sequence: TGTGCCAGCTCCCGGGGGGGCGCGGATAATTCACCCCTCCACTTT. This codes for CASSRGGADNSPLHF. Full variable domain (outside the CDR3, taken from reference TRBV18 and TRBJ1-6): NAGVMQNPRHLVRRRGQEARLRCSPMKGHSHVYWYRQLPEEGLKFMVYLQKENIIDESGMPKERFSAEFPKEGPSILRIQQVVRGDSAAYFCASSRGGADNSPLHFGNGTRLTVT.

The chain has TRBV5-1 and TRBJ1-3; possible D gene TRBD1, 6 bases. The CDR3 has 14 amino acids. V gave up 4 bases and J gave up 0 bases, with 8 bases separating them. The germline V gene encodes CDR1 SGHRS and CDR2 YFSETQ. The CDR3 reads CASSPQGSGNTIYF. CDR3 DNA: TGCGCCAGCAGCCCACAGGGCTCTGGAAACACCATATATTTT.

The chain employs TRBV12-3 or TRBV12-4 and TRBJ2-3; D possibly corresponds to TRBD2 (5 bases). V was cut by 8 bases and J by 7 bases, with 10 bases left in between. The CDR3 sequence is 11 residues long. CDR3 in DNA: TGTGCCAGCCAGGAGACTAATACGCAGTATTTT. The encoded protein is CASQETNTQYF.

V is TRBV2 and J is TRBJ2-3; D may be TRBD2 (6 bases). Deletions cut 6 bases from V and 2 bases from J, with 15 bases between. This CDR3 region has 15 residues. CDR1 is SNHLY, CDR2 FYNNEI, per germline. Here the CDR3 reads CASSPNGSPTDTQYF. As DNA, the CDR3 is TGTGCCAGCAGCCCAAACGGGAGCCCCACAGATACGCAGTATTTT.

The V and J genes are TRBV5-1 and TRBJ2-7, with 7 bases matching TRBD1. The CDR3 is made up of 14 amino acids. V lost 2 bases, J lost 6 bases, and 8 bases stayed unmatched. Germline V lookup: CDR1 SGHRS, CDR2 YFSETQ. The CDR3 reads CASSLGTAQGEQYF. CDR3 nucleotide sequence: TGCGCCAGCAGCTTAGGGACAGCCCAGGGCGAGCAGTACTTC.

The chain is built from TRBV30 and TRBJ2-1; 10 bases agree with TRBD1. The germline V gene has CDR1 GTSNPN and CDR2 SVGIG (reference sequence). CDR3 length equals 15 residues. The trim removed 3 bases at V and 7 bases at J, leaving 9 bases unmatched. The CDR3 DNA sequence: TGTGCCTGGAGCCTCCGACAGGGGGCGCGGAATGAGCAGTTCTTC. Amino acids: CAWSLRQGARNEQFF. Together with reference TRBV30 and TRBJ2-1, the CDR3 gives the full variable domain: SQTIHQWPATLVQPVGSPLSLECTVEGTSNPNLYWYRQAAGRGLQLLFYSVGIGQISSEVPQNLSASRPQDRQFILSSKKLLLSDSGFYLCAWSLRQGARNEQFFGPGTRLTVL.

The rearrangement uses TRBV18 and TRBJ1-2; D ambiguous. The germline gives CDR1 KGHSH, CDR2 LQKENI. This CDR3 spans 12 amino acids. V lost 11 bases and J lost 12, with 22 bases in between. The CDR3 nucleotides are TGTGCCGCCCTACAGCGGGCTATTGGGGACACCTTC. It is translated as CAALQRAIGDTF.

The rearrangement joins TRBV5-4 to TRBJ2-5; D unclear. This CDR3 has 14 amino acids. V shed 0 bases and J shed 3 bases, with 9 bases lying between them. Per germline, CDR1 SGHNT and CDR2 YYREEE (reference sequence). The CDR3 DNA follows: TGTGCCAGCAGCTTGGCAAGGCGGAAAGAGACCCAGTACTTC. Translation: CASSLARRKETQYF.

The chain links TRBV2 to TRBJ2-5; 14 nucleotides line up with TRBD2. This CDR3 is built from 16 residues. The J segment lost 6 bases and the V segment lost 3 bases, leaving 6 bases of the junction unmatched. The germline CDR1 and CDR2 sequences are SNHLY and FYNNEI. The CDR3 DNA reads as TGTGCCAGCAGTGAGACTAGCGGGGGGGCGTGGCAGACCCAGTACTTC. It codes for CASSETSGGAWQTQYF.

This clone was seen a few times. The V call is TRBV15, the J call TRBJ1-5; D uncertain. V lost 3 bases to trimming and J lost 6 bases, with 12 bases between them. CDR1 is LNHNV and CDR2 is YYDKDF in the germline V gene (reference sequence). The CDR3 length is 14 residues. CDR3: CATSRQSGGQPQHF. Written as DNA, the CDR3 is TGTGCCACCAGCAGGCAGTCCGGCGGTCAGCCCCAGCATTTT.

The rearrangement uses TRBV6-5 and TRBJ2-5, with TRBD1 matching 7 bases. The ends lost 7 bases at V and 2 bases at J; junction bases unmatched: 7. Germline CDR1 and CDR2: MNHEY and SVGAGI. The CDR3 sequence is 14 residues long. The CDR3 spells CASTSPRGQETQYF. The CDR3 nucleotides read TGTGCCAGCACTTCTCCCAGGGGGCAAGAGACCCAGTACTTC.

CDR3 protein: CASSAPSGSYEQYF. The CDR3 DNA reads TGTGCCAGCAGTGCCCCCTCCGGCTCCTACGAGCAGTACTTC. V is TRBV28 and J is TRBJ2-7; D ambiguous. V shed 5 bases and J shed 0 bases, with 11 bases lying between them. This CDR3 has 14 residues. Germline V gives CDR1 MDHEN, CDR2 SYDVKM.

The chain couples TRBV14 to TRBJ1-1; no firm D call. V dropped 0 bases and J dropped 8 bases, with 10 bases sitting between them. The CDR3 is 13 residues long. Germline CDR1 reads SGHDN; CDR2 reads FVKESK. Here the CDR3 DNA reads TGTGCCAGCAGCCAAGATATAAGAGCCGAAGCTTTCTTT. Translated, it gives CASSQDIRAEAFF.

J is TRBJ1-2 and V is TRBV18, with 9 bases identical to TRBD1. This CDR3 is built from 14 residues. Trimming took 5 bases from V and 6 from J; bases not matched to a gene: 7. CDR1 and CDR2 from the germline V gene are KGHSH and LQKENI. CDR3 sequence reads: CASSAQGAEDGYTF. CDR3 bases: TGTGCCAGCTCAGCACAGGGGGCGGAGGATGGCTACACCTTC.

This clone was seen a single time. V usage is TRBV20-1 and J usage is TRBJ2-3; D not certain. There are 11 residues in the CDR3. CDR1 is DFQATT and CDR2 is SNEGSKA in the germline V gene (reference sequence). The CDR3 protein is CSSQVVDTQYF. The CDR3 nucleotides are TGCAGCTCCCAGGTGGTAGATACGCAGTATTTT.

This chain joins TRBV5-6 and TRBJ2-3; 7 positions match TRBD2. V lost 4 bases to trimming and J lost 4 bases; unmatched junction nucleotides: 12. Germline CDR1 reads SGHDT; CDR2 reads YYEEEE. The CDR3 covers 16 residues. CDR3 loop: CASSPRPGGWADTQYF. The DNA of the CDR3 is TGTGCCAGCAGCCCCCGCCCGGGGGGTTGGGCAGATACGCAGTATTTT.

This rearrangement joins TRBV20-1 to TRBJ1-1; D is undetermined. The CDR3 runs to 15 residues. V lost 3 bases and J lost 6, with 20 bases in between. Germline V gene data show CDR1 as DFQATT and CDR2 as SNEGSKA (reference sequence). The CDR3 bases are TGCAGTGCTAGTCCCCCCCAGAGGGTGTTCGCTGAAGCTTTCTTT. Residues: CSASPPQRVFAEAFF.

The chain couples TRBV27 to TRBJ2-7, with 7 bases identical to TRBD2. There are 14 residues in the CDR3. The germline V gene encodes CDR1 MNHEY and CDR2 SMNVEV (reference sequence). Trimming removed 2 bases from V and 2 bases from J; junction bases left unmatched: 3. The CDR3 here is CASSLAGVTYEQYF. The CDR3 nucleotides read TGTGCCAGCAGTTTAGCGGGGGTTACCTACGAGCAGTACTTC.